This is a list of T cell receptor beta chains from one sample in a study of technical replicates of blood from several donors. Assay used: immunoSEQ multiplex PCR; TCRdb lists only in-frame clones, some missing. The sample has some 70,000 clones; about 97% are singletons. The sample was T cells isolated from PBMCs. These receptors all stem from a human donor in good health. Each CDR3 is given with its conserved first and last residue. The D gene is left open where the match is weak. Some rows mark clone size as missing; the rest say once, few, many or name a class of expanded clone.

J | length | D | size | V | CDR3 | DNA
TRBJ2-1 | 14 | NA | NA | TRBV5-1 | CASMEREFSNEQFF | TGCGCCAGCATGGAACGGGAGTTCTCCAATGAGCAGTTCTTC
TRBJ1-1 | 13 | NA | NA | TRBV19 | CATNQGRATEAFF | TGTGCCACTAACCAGGGGCGCGCGACTGAAGCTTTCTTT
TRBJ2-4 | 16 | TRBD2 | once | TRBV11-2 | CASSGLAELAKNIQYF | TGTGCCAGCAGTGGACTAGCGGAGCTAGCCAAAAACATTCAGTACTTC
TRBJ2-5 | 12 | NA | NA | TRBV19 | CASAQGYETQYF | TGTGCCTCGGCCCAGGGTTACGAGACCCAGTACTTC
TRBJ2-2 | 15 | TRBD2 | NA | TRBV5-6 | CASSISGRASGELFF | TGTGCCAGCAGCATTAGCGGGAGGGCCTCCGGGGAGCTGTTTTTT
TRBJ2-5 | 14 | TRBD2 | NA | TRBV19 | CASNLAGGRETQYF | TGTGCCAGTAACCTAGCGGGAGGCCGAGAGACCCAGTACTTC
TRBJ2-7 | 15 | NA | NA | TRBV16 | CASSQSDAGAGEQYF | TGTGCCAGCAGCCAATCGGATGCAGGGGCGGGCGAGCAGTACTTC
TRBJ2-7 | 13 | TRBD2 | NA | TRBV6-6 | CASTGTSGTEQYF | TGTGCCAGCACTGGGACTAGCGGGACTGAGCAGTACTTC
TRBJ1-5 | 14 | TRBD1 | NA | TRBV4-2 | CASSQGQGNQPQHF | TGTGCCAGCAGCCAAGGACAGGGAAACCAGCCCCAGCATTTT
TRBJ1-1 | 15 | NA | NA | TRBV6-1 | CASPKVGARNTEAFF | TGTGCCAGTCCGAAGGTGGGGGCGAGGAACACTGAAGCTTTCTTT
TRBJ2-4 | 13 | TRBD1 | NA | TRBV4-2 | CASSQDRGYIQYF | TGTGCCAGCAGCCAAGACAGGGGGTACATTCAGTACTTC
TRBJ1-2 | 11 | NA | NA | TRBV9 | CASSTRGTYTF | TGTGCCAGCAGCACCAGGGGTACCTACACCTTC
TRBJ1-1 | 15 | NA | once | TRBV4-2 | CASSQRHGGDTEAFF | TGTGCCAGCAGCCAACGACACGGGGGAGACACTGAAGCTTTCTTT
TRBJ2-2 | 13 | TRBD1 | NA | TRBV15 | CATEDRGVRELFF | TGTGCCACCGAAGACAGGGGGGTTAGGGAGCTGTTTTTT
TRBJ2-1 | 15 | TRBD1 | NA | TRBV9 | CASNPGQTFYNEQFF | TGTGCCAGCAATCCGGGACAGACTTTTTACAATGAGCAGTTCTTC
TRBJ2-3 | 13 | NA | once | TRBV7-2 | CASSLPVTDTQYF | TGTGCCAGCAGCTTACCAGTGACAGATACGCAGTATTTT
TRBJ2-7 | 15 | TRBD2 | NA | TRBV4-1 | CASSQERTSPDEQYF | TGCGCCAGCAGCCAAGAGCGGACTAGCCCGGACGAGCAGTACTTC
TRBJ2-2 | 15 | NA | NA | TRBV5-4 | CASRQSPAFGGELFF | TGTGCCAGTCGACAGAGTCCCGCTTTTGGCGGGGAGCTGTTTTTT
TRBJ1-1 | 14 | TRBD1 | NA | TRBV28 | CASSLDRGWTEAFF | TGTGCCAGCAGTCTAGACAGGGGGTGGACTGAAGCTTTCTTT
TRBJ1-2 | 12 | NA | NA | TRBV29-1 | CSGGGTNYGYTF | TGCAGCGGGGGGGGGACTAACTATGGCTACACCTTC
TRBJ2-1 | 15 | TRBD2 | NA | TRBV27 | CASSAGLAGANEQFF | TGTGCCAGCAGTGCGGGACTAGCGGGAGCCAATGAGCAGTTCTTC
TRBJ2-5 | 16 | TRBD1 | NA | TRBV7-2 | CASSPLSGQGSETQYF | TGTGCCAGCAGTCCCCTGAGTGGACAGGGCAGTGAGACCCAGTACTTC
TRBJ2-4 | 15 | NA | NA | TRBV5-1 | CASSLVTSEQNIQYF | TGCGCCAGCAGCTTGGTTACAAGCGAGCAAAACATTCAGTACTTC
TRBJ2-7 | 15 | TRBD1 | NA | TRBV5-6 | CASSFDRGRTYEQYF | TGTGCCAGCAGCTTCGACAGGGGGAGAACCTACGAGCAGTACTTC
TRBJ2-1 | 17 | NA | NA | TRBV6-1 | CASSGLREGVSYNEQFF | TGTGCCAGCAGTGGACTACGCGAGGGGGTCTCCTACAATGAGCAGTTCTTC
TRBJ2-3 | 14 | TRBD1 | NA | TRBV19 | CASCGTVYLSTQYF | TGTGCCAGCTGTGGGACAGTTTATTTAAGTACGCAGTATTTT
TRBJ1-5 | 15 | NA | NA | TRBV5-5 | CASSLAGTENQPQHF | TGTGCCAGCAGCTTGGCCGGGACTGAGAATCAGCCCCAGCATTTT
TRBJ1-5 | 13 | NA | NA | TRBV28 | CASIMRGNQPQHF | TGTGCCAGCATTATGAGAGGCAATCAGCCCCAGCATTTT
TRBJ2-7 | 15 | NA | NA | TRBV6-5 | CASSQTRASSYEQYF | TGTGCCAGCAGTCAAACGCGTGCTAGCTCCTACGAGCAGTACTTC
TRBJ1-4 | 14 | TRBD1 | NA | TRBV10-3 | CAIRDGQGNEKLFF | TGTGCCATCAGGGACGGACAGGGGAATGAAAAACTGTTTTTT
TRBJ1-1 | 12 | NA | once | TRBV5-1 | CASSLEGTEAFF | TGCGCCAGCAGCTTAGAGGGCACTGAAGCTTTCTTT
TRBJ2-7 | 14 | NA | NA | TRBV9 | CASSVAQGPYEQYF | TGTGCCAGCAGCGTAGCACAGGGTCCCTACGAGCAGTACTTC
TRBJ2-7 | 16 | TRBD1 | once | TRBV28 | CASREAVSQGFYEQYF | TGTGCCAGCAGAGAGGCCGTTTCACAGGGGTTTTACGAGCAGTACTTC
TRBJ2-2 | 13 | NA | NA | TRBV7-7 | CASSLASSGELFF | TGTGCCAGCAGCTTAGCTAGCTCCGGGGAGCTGTTTTTT
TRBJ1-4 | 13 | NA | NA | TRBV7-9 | CASSREGQEKLFF | TGTGCCAGCAGCCGTGAGGGTCAGGAAAAACTGTTTTTT
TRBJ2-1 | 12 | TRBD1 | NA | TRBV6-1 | CASWGQGHEQFF | TGTGCCAGCTGGGGACAGGGCCATGAGCAGTTCTTC
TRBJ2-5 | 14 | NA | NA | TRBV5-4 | CASSLLGVQETQYF | TGTGCCAGCAGCTTGCTCGGGGTGCAAGAGACCCAGTACTTC
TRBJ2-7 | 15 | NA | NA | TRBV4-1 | CASSLSGKSYYEQYF | TGCGCCAGCAGCTTATCGGGGAAAAGCTACTACGAGCAGTACTTC
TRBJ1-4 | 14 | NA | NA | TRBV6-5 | CASSLQATNEKLFF | TGTGCCAGCAGCTTACAGGCAACTAATGAAAAACTGTTTTTT
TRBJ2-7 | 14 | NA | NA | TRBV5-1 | CASYRESFVGEQYF | TGCGCCAGCTACAGGGAGAGCTTTGTTGGCGAGCAGTACTTC
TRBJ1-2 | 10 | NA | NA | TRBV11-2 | CASGGWGYTF | TGTGCCAGCGGGGGCTGGGGCTACACCTTC
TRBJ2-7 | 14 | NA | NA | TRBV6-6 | CASSYGAGAEEQYF | TGTGCCAGCAGTTACGGGGCAGGGGCTGAGGAGCAGTACTTC
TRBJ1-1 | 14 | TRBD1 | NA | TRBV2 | CASNFDRGQTEAFF | TGTGCCAGCAATTTTGACAGGGGGCAAACTGAAGCTTTCTTT